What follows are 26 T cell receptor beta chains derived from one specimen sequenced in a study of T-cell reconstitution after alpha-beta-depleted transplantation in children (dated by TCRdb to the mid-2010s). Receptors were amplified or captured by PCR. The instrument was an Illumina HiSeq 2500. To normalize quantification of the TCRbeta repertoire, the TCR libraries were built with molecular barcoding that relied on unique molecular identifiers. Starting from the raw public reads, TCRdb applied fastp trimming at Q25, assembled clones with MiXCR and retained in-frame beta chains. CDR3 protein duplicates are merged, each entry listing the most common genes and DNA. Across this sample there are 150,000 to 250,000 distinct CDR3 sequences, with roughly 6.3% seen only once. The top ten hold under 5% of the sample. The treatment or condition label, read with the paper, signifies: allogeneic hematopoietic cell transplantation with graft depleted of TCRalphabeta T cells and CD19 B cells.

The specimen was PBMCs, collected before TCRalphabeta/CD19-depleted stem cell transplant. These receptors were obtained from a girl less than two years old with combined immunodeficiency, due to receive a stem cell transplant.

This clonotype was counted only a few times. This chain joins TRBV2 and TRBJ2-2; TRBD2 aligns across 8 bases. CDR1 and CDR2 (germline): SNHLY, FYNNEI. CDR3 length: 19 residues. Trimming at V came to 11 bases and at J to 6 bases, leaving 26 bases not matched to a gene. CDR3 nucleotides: TGTGCCCTCAGTTTGTGGGCTAGCGGGCACAGGGTTTTCGCCGGGGAGCTGTTTTTT. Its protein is CALSLWASGHRVFAGELFF.

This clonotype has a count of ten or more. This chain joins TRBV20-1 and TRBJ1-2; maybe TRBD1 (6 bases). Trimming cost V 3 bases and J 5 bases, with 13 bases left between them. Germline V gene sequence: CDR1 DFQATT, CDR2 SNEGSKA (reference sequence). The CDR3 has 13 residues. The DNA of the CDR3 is TGCAGTGCTAGCGATATCAGGGGATATGGCTACACCTTC. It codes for CSASDIRGYGYTF.

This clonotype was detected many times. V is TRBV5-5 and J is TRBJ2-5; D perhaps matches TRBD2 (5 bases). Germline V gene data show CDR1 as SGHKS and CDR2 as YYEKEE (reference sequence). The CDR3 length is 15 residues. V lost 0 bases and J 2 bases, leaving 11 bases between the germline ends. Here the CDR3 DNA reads TGTGCCAGCAGCTTGGCAGAGAGGGCGCAAGAGACCCAGTACTTC. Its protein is CASSLAERAQETQYF.

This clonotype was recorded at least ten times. In DNA, the CDR3 is TGTGCCAGCAGCAACCGGGCCGGGGCGAATGAGCAGTTCTTC. Its protein is CASSNRAGANEQFF. The genes are TRBV13 and TRBJ2-1; tentatively, D is TRBD1 or TRBD2 (5 bases each). Trimming cost V 5 bases and J 7 bases, with 15 bases left between them. The CDR3 length is 14 residues. Germline-derived CDR1 and CDR2 are PRHDT and FYEKMQ (reference sequence).

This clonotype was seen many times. The CDR3 loop is CASSFLQGGDQPQHF. As DNA, the CDR3 is TGTGCCAGCAGTTTCTTACAGGGGGGAGATCAGCCCCAGCATTTT. This rearrangement joins TRBV28 to TRBJ1-5, with TRBD1 matching over 8 bases. The CDR3 runs to 15 residues. After removal of 3 bases from V and 5 bases from J, the junction contained 6 bases not matched to a gene. CDR1 and CDR2 from the germline V gene are MDHEN and SYDVKM.

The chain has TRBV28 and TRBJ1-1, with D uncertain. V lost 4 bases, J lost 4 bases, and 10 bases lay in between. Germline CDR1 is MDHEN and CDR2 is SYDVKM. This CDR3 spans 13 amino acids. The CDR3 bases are TGTGCCAGCAGTTGGCCGGAAACCACTGAAGCTTTCTTT. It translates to CASSWPETTEAFF.

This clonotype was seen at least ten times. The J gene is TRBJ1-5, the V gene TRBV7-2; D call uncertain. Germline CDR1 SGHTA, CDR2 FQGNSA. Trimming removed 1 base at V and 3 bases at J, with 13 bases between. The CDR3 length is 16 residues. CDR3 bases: TGTGCCAGCAGCTTAGGGCGCGGAGTCTCCAATCAGCCCCAGCATTTT. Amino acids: CASSLGRGVSNQPQHF.

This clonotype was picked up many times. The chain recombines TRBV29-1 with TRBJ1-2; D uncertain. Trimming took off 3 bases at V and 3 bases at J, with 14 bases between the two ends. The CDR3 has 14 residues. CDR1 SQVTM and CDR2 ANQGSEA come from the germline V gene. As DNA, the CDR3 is TGCAGCGTTGACGTGGTTCCTTACTACTATGGCTACACCTTC. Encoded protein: CSVDVVPYYYGYTF.

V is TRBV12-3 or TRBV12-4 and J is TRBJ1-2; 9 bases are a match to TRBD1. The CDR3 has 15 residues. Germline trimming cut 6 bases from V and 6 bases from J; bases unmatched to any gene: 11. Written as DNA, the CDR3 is TGTGCCAGCAGCCCGCTCGGGACAGGGTCCCATGGCTACACCTTC. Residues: CASSPLGTGSHGYTF.

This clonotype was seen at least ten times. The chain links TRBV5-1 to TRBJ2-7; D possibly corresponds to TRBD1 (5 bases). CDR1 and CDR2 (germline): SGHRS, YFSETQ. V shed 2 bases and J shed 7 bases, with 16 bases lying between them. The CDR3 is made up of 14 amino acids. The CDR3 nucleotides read TGCGCCAGCAGCTTCAGTACAGGCCCGGAGGAGCAGTACTTC. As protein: CASSFSTGPEEQYF.

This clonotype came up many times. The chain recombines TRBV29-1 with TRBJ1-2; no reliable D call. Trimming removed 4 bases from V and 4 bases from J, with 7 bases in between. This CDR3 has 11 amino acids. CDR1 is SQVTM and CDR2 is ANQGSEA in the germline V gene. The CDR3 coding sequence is TGCAGCGTTGGCCTAGGCTATGGCTACACCTTC. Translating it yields CSVGLGYGYTF.

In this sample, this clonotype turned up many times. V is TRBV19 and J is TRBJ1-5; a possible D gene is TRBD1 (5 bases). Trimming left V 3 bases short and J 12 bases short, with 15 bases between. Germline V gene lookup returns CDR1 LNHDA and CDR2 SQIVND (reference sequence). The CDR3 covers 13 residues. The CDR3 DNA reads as TGTGCCAGTAGTATCGGGGGACCCTCGCGCCAGCATTTT. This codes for CASSIGGPSRQHF.

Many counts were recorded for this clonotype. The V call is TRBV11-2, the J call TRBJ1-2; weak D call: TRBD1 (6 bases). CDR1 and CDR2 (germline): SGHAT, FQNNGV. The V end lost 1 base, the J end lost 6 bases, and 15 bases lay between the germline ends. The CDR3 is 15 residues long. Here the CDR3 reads CASSLVMTGRDGYTF. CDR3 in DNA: TGTGCCAGCAGCTTAGTGATGACAGGACGGGATGGCTACACCTTC. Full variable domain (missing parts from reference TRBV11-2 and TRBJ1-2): EAGVAQSPRYKIIEKRQSVAFWCNPISGHATLYWYQQILGQGPKLLIQFQNNGVVDDSQLPKDRFSAERLKGVDSTLKIQPAKLEDSAVYLCASSLVMTGRDGYTFGSGTRLTVV.

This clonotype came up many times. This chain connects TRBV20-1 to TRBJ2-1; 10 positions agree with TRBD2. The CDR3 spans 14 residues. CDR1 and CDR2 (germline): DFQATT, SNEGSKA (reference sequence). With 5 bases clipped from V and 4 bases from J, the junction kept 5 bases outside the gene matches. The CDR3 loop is CSASGLATYNEQFF. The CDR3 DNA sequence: TGCAGTGCTTCGGGACTAGCGACTTACAATGAGCAGTTCTTC.

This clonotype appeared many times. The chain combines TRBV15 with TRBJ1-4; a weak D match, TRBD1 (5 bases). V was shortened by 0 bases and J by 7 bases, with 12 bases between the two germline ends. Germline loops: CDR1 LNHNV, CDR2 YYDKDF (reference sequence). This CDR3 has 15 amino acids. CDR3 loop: CATSRDGGPREKLFF. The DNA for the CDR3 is TGTGCCACCAGCAGAGACGGGGGTCCGCGTGAAAAACTGTTTTTT.

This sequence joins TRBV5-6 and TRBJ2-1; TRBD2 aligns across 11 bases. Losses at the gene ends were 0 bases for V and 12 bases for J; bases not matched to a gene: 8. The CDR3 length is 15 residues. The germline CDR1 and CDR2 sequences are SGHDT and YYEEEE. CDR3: CASSLGGGLAAGQFF. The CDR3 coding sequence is TGTGCCAGCAGCTTGGGGGGGGGACTAGCGGCAGGGCAGTTCTTC.

Here the CDR3 reads CASNRLAAYQETQYF. The CDR3 DNA is TGTGCCAGCAATCGACTAGCGGCGTACCAAGAGACCCAGTACTTC. The chain joins TRBV7-2 to TRBJ2-5, with TRBD2 identical over 9 bases. The V gene's germline CDR1 is SGHTA and CDR2 FQGNSA. V trimming: 7 bases; J trimming: 0 bases; junction bases outside the gene matches: 6. The CDR3 is made up of 15 amino acids.

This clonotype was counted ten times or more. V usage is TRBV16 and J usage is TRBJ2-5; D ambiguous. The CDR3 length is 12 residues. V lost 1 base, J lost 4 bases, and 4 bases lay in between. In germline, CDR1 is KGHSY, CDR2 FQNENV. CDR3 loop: CASSQWGETQYF. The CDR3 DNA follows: TGTGCCAGCAGCCAATGGGGAGAGACCCAGTACTTC.

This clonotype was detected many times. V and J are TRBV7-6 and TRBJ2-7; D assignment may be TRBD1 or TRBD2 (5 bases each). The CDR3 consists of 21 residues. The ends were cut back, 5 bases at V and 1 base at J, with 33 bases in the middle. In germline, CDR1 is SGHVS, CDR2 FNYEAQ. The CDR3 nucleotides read TGTGCCAGCAGCGGCCCCCTTACAGAGCGCCATATCGGGGCCAAATCCTACGAGCAGTACTTC. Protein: CASSGPLTERHIGAKSYEQYF. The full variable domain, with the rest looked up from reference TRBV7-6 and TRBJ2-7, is GAGVSQSPRYKVTKRGQDVALRCDPISGHVSLYWYRQALGQGPEFLTYFNYEAQQDKSGLPNDRFSAERPEGSISTLTIQRTEQRDSAMYRCASSGPLTERHIGAKSYEQYFGPGTRLTVT.

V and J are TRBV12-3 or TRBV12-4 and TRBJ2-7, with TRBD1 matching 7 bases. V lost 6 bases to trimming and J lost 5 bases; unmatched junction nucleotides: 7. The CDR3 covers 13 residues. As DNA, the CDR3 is TGTGCCAGCAGCCATAAACAGGGGCACGAGCAGTACTTC. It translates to CASSHKQGHEQYF.

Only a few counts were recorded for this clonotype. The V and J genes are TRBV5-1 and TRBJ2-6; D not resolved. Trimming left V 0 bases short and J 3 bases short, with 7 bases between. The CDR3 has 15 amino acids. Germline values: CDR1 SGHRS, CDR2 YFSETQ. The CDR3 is CASSLESGGANVLTF. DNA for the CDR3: TGCGCCAGCAGCTTGGAATCGGGTGGGGCCAACGTCCTGACTTTC. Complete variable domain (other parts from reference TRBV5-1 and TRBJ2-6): KAGVTQTPRYLIKTRGQQVTLSCSPISGHRSVSWYQQTPGQGLQFLFEYFSETQRNKGNFPGRFSGRQFSNSRSEMNVSTLELGDSALYLCASSLESGGANVLTFGAGSRLTVL.

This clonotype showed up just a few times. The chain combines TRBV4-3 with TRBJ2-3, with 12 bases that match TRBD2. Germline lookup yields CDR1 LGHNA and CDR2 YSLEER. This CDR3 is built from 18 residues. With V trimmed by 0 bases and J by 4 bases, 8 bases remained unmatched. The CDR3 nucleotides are TGCGCCAGCAGCCAAGACTTACTAGCGGGGGGATTCGCAGATACGCAGTATTTT. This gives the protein CASSQDLLAGGFADTQYF.

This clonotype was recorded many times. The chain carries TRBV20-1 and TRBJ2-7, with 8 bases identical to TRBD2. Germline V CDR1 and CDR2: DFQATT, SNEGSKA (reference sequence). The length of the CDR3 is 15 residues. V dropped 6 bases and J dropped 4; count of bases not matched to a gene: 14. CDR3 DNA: TGCAGTGCATCCTATGGCGGGAGGCGTCTGTACGAGCAGTACTTC. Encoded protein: CSASYGGRRLYEQYF.

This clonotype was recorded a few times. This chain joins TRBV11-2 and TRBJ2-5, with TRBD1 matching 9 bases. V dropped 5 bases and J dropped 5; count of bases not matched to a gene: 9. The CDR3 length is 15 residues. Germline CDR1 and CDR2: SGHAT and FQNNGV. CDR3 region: CASSMGQGRVETQYF. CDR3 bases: TGTGCCAGCAGCATGGGACAGGGAAGGGTGGAGACCCAGTACTTC.

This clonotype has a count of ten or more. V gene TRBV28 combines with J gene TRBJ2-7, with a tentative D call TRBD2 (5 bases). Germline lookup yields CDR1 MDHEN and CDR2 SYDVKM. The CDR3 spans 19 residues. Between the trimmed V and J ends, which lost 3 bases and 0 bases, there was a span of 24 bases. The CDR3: CASSLATGIHSYSSYEQYF. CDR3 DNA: TGTGCCAGCAGTTTGGCGACGGGGATTCACTCCTATAGCTCCTACGAGCAGTACTTC.

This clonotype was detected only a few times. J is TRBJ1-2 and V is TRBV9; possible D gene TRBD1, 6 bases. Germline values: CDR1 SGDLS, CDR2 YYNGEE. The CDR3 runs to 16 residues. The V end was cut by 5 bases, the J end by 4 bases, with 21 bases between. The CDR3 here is CASSFSGGLFTYGYTF. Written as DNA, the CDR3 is TGTGCCAGCAGTTTCTCGGGGGGGCTATTTACCTATGGCTACACCTTC.